The present T cell receptor beta chain was sequenced within a study of control samples from healthy donors and cancer patients. Clones were read by immunoSEQ multiplex PCR, and TCRdb kept only the in-frame ones, dropping some. The sample records about 270,000 clones, about 80% being singletons. Germline CDR1 reads MNHNY; CDR2 reads SVGAGI (reference sequence). This CDR3 has 18 amino acids. V gave up 6 bases and J gave up 0 bases; unmatched junction bases: 10. The V and J genes are TRBV6-6 and TRBJ2-3, with 12 bases fitting TRBD2. Sequencing used PBMCs. The clonotype originates from a woman in her fifties or sixties with lung cancer. This CDR3 reads CASSRLAGAEGSTDTQYF. CDR3 in DNA: TGTGCCAGCAGCCGACTAGCGGGAGCAGAGGGTAGCACAGATACGCAGTATTTT.